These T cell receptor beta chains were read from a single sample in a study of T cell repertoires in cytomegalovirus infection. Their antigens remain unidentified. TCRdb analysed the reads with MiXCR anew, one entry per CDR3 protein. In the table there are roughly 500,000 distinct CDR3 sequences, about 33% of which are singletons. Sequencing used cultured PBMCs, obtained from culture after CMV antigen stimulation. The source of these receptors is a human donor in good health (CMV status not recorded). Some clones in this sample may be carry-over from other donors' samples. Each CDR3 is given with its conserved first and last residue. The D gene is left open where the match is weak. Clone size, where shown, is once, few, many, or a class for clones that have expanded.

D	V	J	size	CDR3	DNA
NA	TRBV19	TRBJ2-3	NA	CASSIDGTFTDTQYF	TGTGCCAGTAGTATAGACGGCACCTTCACAGATACGCAGTATTTT
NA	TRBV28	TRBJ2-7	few	CASKNIYEQYF	TGTGCCAGCAAAAACATATACGAGCAGTACTTC
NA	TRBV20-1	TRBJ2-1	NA	CSALGRDSYNEQFF	TGCAGTGCTTTGGGCCGGGACTCCTACAATGAGCAGTTCTTC
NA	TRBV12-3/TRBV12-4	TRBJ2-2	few	CASSLRGQRGAHGANTGELFF	TGTGCCAGCAGTTTACGGGGGCAGCGAGGGGCACACGGCGCGAACACCGGGGAGCTGTTTTTT
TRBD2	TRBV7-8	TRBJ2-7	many	CASSLMLAGGLREQYF	TGTGCCAGCAGCTTAATGCTAGCGGGAGGGTTACGCGAGCAGTACTTC
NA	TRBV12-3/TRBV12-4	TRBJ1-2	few	CASSLDRMADTF	TGTGCCAGCAGTTTAGACAGAATGGCAGACACCTTC
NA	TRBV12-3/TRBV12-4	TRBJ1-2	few	CASTPGGGREGYGYTF	TGTGCCAGCACCCCGGGGGGGGGGCGTGAAGGCTATGGCTACACCTTC
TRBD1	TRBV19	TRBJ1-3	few	CATRRRGQAISGNTIYF	TGTGCCACCCGGAGGAGAGGACAGGCAATCTCTGGAAACACCATATATTTT
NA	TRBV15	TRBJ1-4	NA	CATNSYRGRDEKLFF	TGTGCCACCAATTCTTACCGGGGGCGAGATGAAAAACTGTTTTTT
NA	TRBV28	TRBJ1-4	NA	CASSLATGTGGKLFF	TGTGCCAGCAGTTTGGCTACCGGGACCGGGGGAAAACTGTTTTTT
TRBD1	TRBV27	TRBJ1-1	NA	CASQGGMNTEAFF	TGTGCCAGCCAGGGGGGAATGAACACTGAAGCTTTCTTT
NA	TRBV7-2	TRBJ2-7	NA	CASSSLTSLSYEQYF	TGTGCCAGCAGCTCGCTTACTAGCTTATCCTACGAGCAGTACTTC
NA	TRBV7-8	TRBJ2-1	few	CASSLSPVRSSYNEQFF	TGTGCCAGCAGCTTAAGCCCAGTAAGAAGCTCCTACAATGAGCAGTTCTTC
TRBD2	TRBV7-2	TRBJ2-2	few	CASSRTRASNTGELFF	TGTGCCAGCAGCCGGACTAGGGCCTCGAACACCGGGGAGCTGTTTTTT
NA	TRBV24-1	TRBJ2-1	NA	CATSDPRGRGPGSYNEQFF	TGTGCCACCAGTGATCCGCGAGGGCGCGGCCCTGGCTCCTACAATGAGCAGTTCTTC
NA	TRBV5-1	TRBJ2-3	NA	CASSFDRDTQYF	TGCGCCAGCAGCTTTGACCGGGATACGCAGTATTTT
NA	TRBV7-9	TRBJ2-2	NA	CASSLNAVGAGELFF	TGTGCCAGCAGCCTAAACGCCGTCGGGGCGGGGGAGCTGTTTTTT
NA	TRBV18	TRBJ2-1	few	CASSPPGLARNEQFF	TGTGCCAGCTCACCACCGGGCCTAGCGCGCAATGAGCAGTTCTTC
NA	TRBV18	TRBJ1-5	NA	CASSPRGVGNQPQHF	TGTGCCAGCTCACCAAGGGGAGTGGGCAATCAGCCCCAGCATTTT
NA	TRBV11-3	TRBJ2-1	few	CASSFWQATYNEQFF	TGTGCCAGCAGCTTTTGGCAGGCCACCTACAATGAGCAGTTCTTC
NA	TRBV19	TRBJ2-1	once	CASSIRQPYNEQFF	TGTGCCAGTAGCATAAGACAGCCCTACAATGAGCAGTTCTTC
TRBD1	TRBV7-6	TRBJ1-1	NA	CASSPWAIQGMNTEAFF	TGTGCCAGCAGCCCGTGGGCTATACAGGGGATGAACACTGAAGCTTTCTTT
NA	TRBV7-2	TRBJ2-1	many	CASSPLTSSYNEQFF	TGTGCCAGCAGCCCTCTTACGAGCTCCTACAATGAGCAGTTCTTC